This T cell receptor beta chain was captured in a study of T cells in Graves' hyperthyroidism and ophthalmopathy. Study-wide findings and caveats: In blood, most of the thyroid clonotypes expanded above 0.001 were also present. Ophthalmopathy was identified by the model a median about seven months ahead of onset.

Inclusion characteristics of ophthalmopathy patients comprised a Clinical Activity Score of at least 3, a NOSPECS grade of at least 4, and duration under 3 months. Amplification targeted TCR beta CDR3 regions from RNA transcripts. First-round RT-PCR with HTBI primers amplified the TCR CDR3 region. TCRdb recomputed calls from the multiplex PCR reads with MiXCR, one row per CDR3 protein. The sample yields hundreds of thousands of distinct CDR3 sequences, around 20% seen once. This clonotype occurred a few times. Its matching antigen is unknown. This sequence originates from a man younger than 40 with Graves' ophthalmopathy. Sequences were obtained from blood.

The CDR3 spells CASIGTGQETQYF. CDR3 bases: TGTGCCAGTATCGGGACAGGGCAAGAGACCCAGTACTTC. The chain combines TRBV19 with TRBJ2-5, with 9 bases identical to TRBD1. The CDR3 is 13 residues long. V was pared by 7 bases and J by 2 bases, with 2 bases of the junction left unmatched. The germline V gene encodes CDR1 LNHDA and CDR2 SQIVND (reference sequence).